A selection of T cell receptor beta chains follows, all from one sample in a study of OX40 agonist ivuxolimab in advanced cancers. Profiled with immunoSEQ multiplex PCR; TCRdb holds only in-frame clones, not every one. The repertoire holds 60,000 to 80,000 clones, with about 93% as singletons. The sample here was CD4+ or CD8+ T cells sorted from blood, taken in a trial of the OX40 agonist ivuxolimab. The origin of the receptors is an adult with an advanced solid tumor such as melanoma, head and neck, liver or kidney cancer. Both conserved end residues are part of each CDR3. Each record gives: V gene, J gene, clone size, CDR3 length, D gene, CDR3 protein, CDR3 DNA. D genes are given only for firm matches. Not all rows give a size; the values are once, few, many and, for expanded clones, a class.

>TRBV7-2|TRBJ2-1|-|15|-
CASSLEGSSYNEQFF
TGTGCCAGCAGCTTAGAAGGCAGCTCCTACAATGAGCAGTTCTTC
>TRBV2|TRBJ2-5|once|13|TRBD1
CASRVTGEETQYF
TGTGCCAGCAGGGTCACAGGGGAAGAGACCCAGTACTTC
>TRBV10-1|TRBJ2-1|-|15|TRBD2
CASSPGLAGENEQFF
TGCGCCAGCAGCCCCGGACTAGCGGGAGAGAATGAGCAGTTCTTC
>TRBV15|TRBJ1-5|-|16|TRBD1
CATSRRGQGANQPQHF
TGTGCCACCAGCAGAAGGGGACAGGGGGCCAATCAGCCCCAGCATTTT
>TRBV6-6|TRBJ1-4|-|13|TRBD1
CASSDRAGEKLFF
TGTGCCAGCAGTGACAGGGCCGGAGAAAAACTGTTTTTT
>TRBV18|TRBJ2-7|-|14|-
CASSPGTPFYEQYF
TGTGCCAGCTCACCAGGGACACCATTCTACGAGCAGTACTTC
>TRBV4-3|TRBJ2-7|-|16|TRBD1
CASSQDLGTGDYEQYF
TGCGCCAGCAGCCAAGACCTGGGGACAGGGGACTACGAGCAGTACTTC
>TRBV9|TRBJ2-4|-|12|-
CASGGAKNIQYF
TGTGCCAGCGGGGGTGCCAAAAACATTCAGTACTTC
>TRBV7-2|TRBJ1-4|-|16|-
CASSPRAWGTNEKLFF
TGTGCCAGCAGCCCTCGAGCCTGGGGAACTAATGAAAAACTGTTTTTT
>TRBV7-6|TRBJ2-1|-|11|-
CASSYHNEQFF
TGTGCCAGCAGCTATCACAATGAGCAGTTCTTC
>TRBV30|TRBJ1-4|-|14|TRBD1
CAWTGGPVNEKLFF
TGTGCCTGGACAGGGGGCCCAGTTAATGAAAAACTGTTTTTT